This T cell receptor beta chain stems from a study of cytomegalovirus exposure and HLA in healthy donors. Study-wide context: Drawn from HLA-typed donors, roughly 87 million unique TCRs were held in an early data release. Study-level findings and limits: Excluded were some V segments that proved indistinguishable, including TRBV6-2 and TRBV6-3.

Turning to this clone: The antigen remains unidentified.

CDR3 length equals 17 residues. CDR1 and CDR2 from the germline V gene are SGHRS and YFSETQ. Primers: 60 Vbeta forward and 13 Jbeta reverse. Sequencing used immunoSEQ multiplex PCR; TCRdb keeps in-frame clones, though not all of them. The table gives around 76,000 clones; the top ten clones make up over 4.5% of it. Input material: PBMCs. The rearrangement uses TRBV5-1 and TRBJ2-5; 8 bases fit TRBD2. The end of the DNA is better explained by TRBJ2-7, so the J call may be wrong. The sequence came from a man aged 40-49 years in good health and CMV-seronegative. The CDR3 DNA sequence: TGCGCCAGCAGCTTTCCACAGGGATCTAGCGGGCCTTACGAGCAGTACTTC. Encoded protein: CASSFPQGSSGPYEQYF.